A single sample is the source of the 21 T cell receptor beta chains below, sequenced in a study of T-cell memory formation after mild COVID-19. TCRdb recomputed calls from the 5' RACE reads with MiXCR, one row per CDR3 protein. Found here are about 500,000 distinct CDR3 sequences, roughly 22% of them singletons; the top ten hold 12%. The sequencing sample was made of PBMCs or a T cell subset sorted from them (not recorded which). The receptors originated from an adult woman who had mild COVID-19 (a few samples of this study predate the infection). Cell type and time point are not known.

This chain connects TRBV9 to TRBJ2-2; possible D gene TRBD1, 7 bases. Germline loops: CDR1 SGDLS, CDR2 YYNGEE. Trimming took 6 bases from V and 1 from J, leaving 13 bases between them. This CDR3 has 15 residues. In nucleotides, the CDR3 is TGTGCCAGCAACCCGGGGGACAGGAACACCGGGGAGCTGTTTTTT. It yields the protein CASNPGDRNTGELFF.

The genes are TRBV5-4 and TRBJ1-2, with a tentative D call TRBD1 (5 bases). Germline V gives CDR1 SGHNT, CDR2 YYREEE (reference sequence). The CDR3 has 14 residues. V lost 4 bases, J lost 7 bases, and 17 bases lay in between. Written as DNA, the CDR3 is TGTGCCAGCAGCCCAAGGGACCCCGGGAGTGGCTACACCTTC. This gives the protein CASSPRDPGSGYTF.

The chain employs TRBV7-8 and TRBJ2-5; 7 bases are a match to TRBD1. The CDR3 covers 16 residues. CDR1 SGHVS and CDR2 FQNEAQ come from the germline V gene. The trim removed 10 bases at V and 0 bases at J, leaving 14 bases unmatched. CDR3 DNA: TGTGCCACCGAACAGGGGCTCCCCATGTACCAAGAGACCCAGTACTTC. Encoded protein: CATEQGLPMYQETQYF.

This clonotype was counted only a few times. The chain uses TRBV6-1 and TRBJ2-2; 9 bases fit TRBD2. The CDR3 is 18 amino acids. With 0 bases clipped from V and 3 bases from J, the junction kept 8 bases outside the gene matches. Germline CDR1 is MNHNS and CDR2 is SASEGT. In DNA form, the CDR3 reads TGTGCCAGCAGTGAAGCTAGCGGGAGCTATAAGGACACCGGGGAGCTGTTTTTT. It codes for CASSEASGSYKDTGELFF.

The CDR3 protein is CASSRLAGEDTQYF. CDR3 DNA sequence: TGTGCCAGCAGTCGACTAGCGGGGGAGGATACGCAGTATTTT. The chain couples TRBV13 to TRBJ2-3; 12 nucleotides agree with TRBD2. Germline V gene data show CDR1 as PRHDT and CDR2 as FYEKMQ (reference sequence). This CDR3 contains 14 residues. Unmatched junction bases numbered 4, after V lost 6 bases and J lost 6 bases.

The V gene is TRBV7-6, the J gene TRBJ2-1; 12 positions agree with TRBD2. Germline V CDR1 and CDR2: SGHVS, FNYEAQ. The CDR3 covers 18 residues. With V trimmed by 6 bases and J by 7 bases, 16 bases remained unmatched. CDR3 amino acids: CASSSRLAGATGGNEQFF. The DNA for the CDR3 is TGTGCCAGCAGTTCACGACTAGCGGGGGCCACCGGGGGGAATGAGCAGTTCTTC.

The chain carries TRBV6-1 and TRBJ2-4; no definite D call. This CDR3 region has 14 residues. Germline V CDR1 and CDR2: MNHNS, SASEGT. With 8 bases removed from V and 5 bases from J, the gap between germline ends came to 16 bases. The CDR3 DNA reads TGTGCCAGCGACCCCATAAATGGGGAAAACATTCAGTACTTC. This gives the protein CASDPINGENIQYF.

V gene TRBV19 combines with J gene TRBJ2-6, with D uncertain. Germline assignment: CDR1 LNHDA and CDR2 SQIVND (reference sequence). The CDR3 sequence is 13 residues long. The V end lost 6 bases, the J end lost 0 bases, and 3 bases lay between the germline ends. The CDR3 region is CASRTSGANVLTF. The CDR3 DNA sequence: TGTGCCAGTAGGACCTCTGGGGCCAACGTCCTGACTTTC. The entire variable domain, with the rest obtained from reference TRBV19 and TRBJ2-6, is as follows: DGGITQSPKYLFRKEGQNVTLSCEQNLNHDAMYWYRQDPGQGLRLIYYSQIVNDFQKGDIAEGYSVSREKKESFPLTVTSAQKNPTAFYLCASRTSGANVLTFGAGSRLTVL.

This clonotype was seen a few times. The V call is TRBV3-1, the J call TRBJ2-5; D unresolved. The CDR3 is made up of 16 amino acids. Germline V gives CDR1 LGHDT, CDR2 YNNKEL (reference sequence). V was pared by 0 bases and J by 7 bases, with 18 bases between. CDR3 protein: CASSQEGKDWKGTQYF. For the CDR3, the DNA is TGTGCCAGCAGCCAAGAGGGGAAAGATTGGAAAGGGACCCAGTACTTC.

The table lists this clonotype with a few counts. The V and J genes are TRBV5-1 and TRBJ2-3, with 12 bases fitting TRBD2. The CDR3 runs to 15 residues. With V trimmed by 4 bases and J by 6 bases, 6 bases remained unmatched. The V gene's germline CDR1 is SGHRS and CDR2 YFSETQ. The CDR3 here is CASSPWTSGVDTQYF. The CDR3 DNA is TGCGCCAGCAGCCCCTGGACTAGCGGGGTGGATACGCAGTATTTT. Full variable domain (missing parts from reference TRBV5-1 and TRBJ2-3): KAGVTQTPRYLIKTRGQQVTLSCSPISGHRSVSWYQQTPGQGLQFLFEYFSETQRNKGNFPGRFSGRQFSNSRSEMNVSTLELGDSALYLCASSPWTSGVDTQYFGPGTRLTVL.

This clonotype has just a few counts. The rearrangement links TRBV29-1 to TRBJ2-3, with 9 bases matching TRBD2. The V gene end was trimmed by 3 bases and the J gene end by 4 bases; junction bases not matched to a gene: 8. The germline CDR1 and CDR2 sequences are SQVTM and ANQGSEA. The length of the CDR3 is 15 residues. Here the CDR3 DNA reads TGCAGCGTTGATCGGCGGGGGGGCCGAGCAGATACGCAGTATTTT. The encoded protein is CSVDRRGGRADTQYF.

This clonotype was counted a few times. The chain joins TRBV24-1 to TRBJ1-2, with D unclear. The germline gives CDR1 KGHDR, CDR2 SFDVKD. CDR3 length: 12 residues. The V gene lost 9 bases and the J gene lost 8 bases, with 15 bases spanning the gap. CDR3 in amino acids: CATSVGGHGYTF. CDR3 nucleotide sequence: TGTGCCACCTCTGTTGGCGGGCACGGCTACACCTTC.

This clonotype was counted only a few times. The chain has TRBV5-1 and TRBJ2-4; D might be TRBD1 or TRBD2, each matching 5 bases. The germline gives CDR1 SGHRS, CDR2 YFSETQ. Trimming took off 0 bases at V and 8 bases at J, with 12 bases between the two ends. CDR3 length: 14 residues. The CDR3 nucleotides read TGCGCCAGCAGCTTGGGTGTGGGGGTAGACATTCAGTACTTC. As protein: CASSLGVGVDIQYF.

The rearrangement links TRBV7-2 to TRBJ1-4; TRBD1 might be the D (5 bases). Per germline, CDR1 SGHTA and CDR2 FQGNSA. CDR3 length: 13 residues. Trimming removed 1 base at V and 10 bases at J, with 10 bases between. The CDR3 is CASSLGGNGKLFF. DNA for the CDR3: TGTGCCAGCAGCTTAGGGGGGAACGGAAAACTGTTTTTT.

The chain uses TRBV24-1 and TRBJ2-3; D gene unclear. Trimming removed 4 bases from V and 2 bases from J, with 9 bases in between. CDR1 and CDR2 from the germline V gene are KGHDR and SFDVKD. This CDR3 has 14 residues. In nucleotides, the CDR3 is TGTGCCACCAGTGAGGCAAGTTTCACAGATACGCAGTATTTT. Amino acid sequence: CATSEASFTDTQYF.

The rearrangement links TRBV7-9 to TRBJ1-4; D is unresolved. The V end lost 1 base, the J end lost 6 bases, and 12 bases lay between the germline ends. The V gene's germline CDR1 is SEHNR and CDR2 FQNEAQ (reference sequence). The CDR3 spans 15 residues. CDR3: CASSLEARADEKLFF. The CDR3 DNA reads TGTGCCAGCAGCTTAGAGGCGAGAGCGGATGAAAAACTGTTTTTT.

J is TRBJ2-1 and V is TRBV25-1; 8 bases agree with TRBD2. V gave up 2 bases and J gave up 3 bases; unmatched junction bases: 3. This CDR3 contains 15 residues. CDR1 is MGHDK, CDR2 SYGVNS, per germline. The CDR3 protein is CASSEPGGDYNEQFF. DNA of the CDR3: TGTGCCAGCAGTGAACCCGGGGGGGACTACAATGAGCAGTTCTTC.

Ten or more counts support this clonotype. The chain links TRBV4-1 to TRBJ1-2, with 7 nucleotides matching TRBD1. The J segment lost 0 bases and the V segment lost 0 bases, leaving 4 bases of the junction unmatched. Germline-derived CDR1 and CDR2 are MGHRA and YSYEKL. The CDR3 consists of 16 residues. Here the CDR3 DNA reads TGCGCCAGCAGCCAAGATCTAACAGGGGCTAACTATGGCTACACCTTC. It translates to CASSQDLTGANYGYTF.

Only a few counts were recorded for this clonotype. The chain uses TRBV6-2 or TRBV6-3 and TRBJ2-3; D is uncertain. The CDR3 is 15 residues long. Germline-derived CDR1 and CDR2 are MNHEY and SVGEGT. Deletions cut 0 bases from V and 6 bases from J, with 13 bases between. CDR3 nucleotide sequence: TGTGCCAGCAGTTACTCGATTCGGATTCCGGATACGCAGTATTTT. Translating it yields CASSYSIRIPDTQYF.

This clonotype was detected only a few times. This chain links TRBV9 with TRBJ1-2; D remains unclear. The germline V gene has CDR1 SGDLS and CDR2 YYNGEE. The CDR3 length is 16 residues. V lost 0 bases and J lost 2, with 14 bases in between. CDR3 loop: CASSVGFALRNYGYTF. The DNA of the CDR3 is TGTGCCAGCAGCGTAGGCTTCGCCCTCAGGAACTATGGCTACACCTTC.

This clonotype was seen repeatedly, ten times or more. The CDR3 sequence: CASSLSRYTEAFF. As DNA, the CDR3 is TGTGCCAGCAGTTTGAGCCGGTACACTGAAGCTTTCTTT. V gene TRBV12-3 or TRBV12-4 combines with J gene TRBJ1-1; no definite D call. This CDR3 region has 13 residues. Trimming removed 3 bases from V and 3 bases from J, with 8 bases in between.